What follows are 32 T cell receptor beta chains derived from one specimen sequenced in a study of beta chain features in type 1 diabetes. All of the isolated RNA was reverse transcribed, so expressed TCRB transcripts were sequenced. TCRdb's table, derived via immunoSEQ multiplex PCR, lists solely in-frame clones and lacks some. This table has hundreds of thousands of clones, 14% appearing once. The sequenced sample consisted of central memory CD4+ T cells from blood. Receptors were obtained from a man aged 30 to 39 in good health.

In this sample, this clone turned up a few times. Other DNA sequences in this sample translate to the same CDR3. The chain recombines TRBV7-2 with TRBJ2-3; D remains unclear. CDR3 size: 13 residues. Between the trimmed V and J ends, which lost 4 bases and 0 bases, there was a span of 5 bases. CDR1 and CDR2 (germline): SGHTA, FQGNSA. CDR3 nucleotide sequence: TGTGCCAGCAGCTCTTATAGCACAGATACGCAGTATTTT. As protein: CASSSYSTDTQYF.

The table lists this clone with a few counts. The chain links TRBV7-2 to TRBJ2-3; D possibly uses TRBD1 or TRBD2 (5 bases each). Trimming stripped 1 base from V and 4 bases from J, with 15 bases between. Germline values: CDR1 SGHTA, CDR2 FQGNSA. This CDR3 is 16 amino acids long. The CDR3 coding sequence is TGTGCCAGCAGCTTAGTTCTCGGGCAGGGACCAGATACGCAGTATTTT. This codes for CASSLVLGQGPDTQYF.

The chain employs TRBV2 and TRBJ1-2; 8 bases map to TRBD1. J gave up 6 bases and V 6 bases, and 0 bases lay outside the gene matches. The CDR3 contains 11 residues. Germline-derived CDR1 and CDR2 are SNHLY and FYNNEI. Here the CDR3 reads CASRQGDGYTF. CDR3 nucleotides: TGTGCCAGCAGACAGGGGGATGGCTACACCTTC.

This clone occurred a few times. This sequence joins TRBV19 and TRBJ2-5; 7 bases align to TRBD2. The CDR3 spans 15 residues. Germline values: CDR1 LNHDA, CDR2 SQIVND (reference sequence). Losses at the gene ends were 7 bases for V and 1 base for J; bases not matched to a gene: 9. CDR3 DNA sequence: TGTGCCAGTAACAGTCTAGGCGGGAGCCAAGAGACCCAGTACTTC. Its translation is CASNSLGGSQETQYF.

This sequence joins TRBV5-1 and TRBJ1-2; unclear D gene. Germline CDR1 SGHRS, CDR2 YFSETQ. V was trimmed by 2 bases and J by 6 bases, leaving 11 bases between them. The CDR3 has 13 amino acids. The CDR3 bases are TGCGCCAGCAGCTTTGTGGGTTTGGATGGCTACACCTTC. This encodes CASSFVGLDGYTF. Based on the CDR3 plus reference TRBV5-1 and TRBJ1-2, the full variable domain is KAGVTQTPRYLIKTRGQQVTLSCSPISGHRSVSWYQQTPGQGLQFLFEYFSETQRNKGNFPGRFSGRQFSNSRSEMNVSTLELGDSALYLCASSFVGLDGYTFGSGTRLTVV.

This clone was recorded at least ten times. This chain connects TRBV18 to TRBJ2-3, with TRBD1 identical over 7 bases. Germline CDR1 reads KGHSH; CDR2 reads LQKENI. The ends lost 6 bases at V and 1 base at J; junction bases unmatched: 4. The CDR3 covers 14 residues. The CDR3 region has the DNA TGTGCCAGCTCCCCAGGACAGGGCACAGATACGCAGTATTTT. The encoded protein is CASSPGQGTDTQYF.

This clone has more than one count but fewer than ten. The chain employs TRBV19 and TRBJ2-6; a possible D gene is TRBD1 (5 bases). This CDR3 is 15 amino acids long. Germline V gene lookup returns CDR1 LNHDA and CDR2 SQIVND (reference sequence). The germline V and J ends were trimmed by 0 bases and 4 bases, with 7 bases remaining between them. CDR3 DNA sequence: TGTGCCAGTAGTATAGACAGGGCCGGGGCCAACGTCCTGACTTTC. As protein: CASSIDRAGANVLTF. The whole variable domain, filled in from reference TRBV19 and TRBJ2-6, reads DGGITQSPKYLFRKEGQNVTLSCEQNLNHDAMYWYRQDPGQGLRLIYYSQIVNDFQKGDIAEGYSVSREKKESFPLTVTSAQKNPTAFYLCASSIDRAGANVLTFGAGSRLTVL.

This chain joins TRBV18 and TRBJ2-6, with D unresolved. The germline V gene has CDR1 KGHSH and CDR2 LQKENI. The V end lost 3 bases, the J end lost 8 bases, and 5 bases lay between the germline ends. There are 12 residues in the CDR3. The CDR3 protein is CASSPDTNVLTF. The CDR3 bases are TGTGCCAGCTCACCCGACACCAACGTCCTGACTTTC. Full variable domain (remainder filled in from reference TRBV18 and TRBJ2-6): NAGVMQNPRHLVRRRGQEARLRCSPMKGHSHVYWYRQLPEEGLKFMVYLQKENIIDESGMPKERFSAEFPKEGPSILRIQQVVRGDSAAYFCASSPDTNVLTFGAGSRLTVL.

The rearrangement joins TRBV7-3 to TRBJ2-5; D gene unclear. CDR3 length: 15 residues. Trimming pared 4 bases from V and 3 bases from J, leaving 15 bases between. CDR1 and CDR2 from the germline V gene are SGHTA and FQGTGA. The DNA of the CDR3 is TGTGCCAGCAGCTCTAAGAGGCACTTCAAAGAGACCCAGTACTTC. Amino acid sequence: CASSSKRHFKETQYF.

The chain is built from TRBV29-1 and TRBJ2-7; TRBD2 aligns across 8 bases. The V and J ends lost 6 bases and 1 base, in that order; junction bases with no gene match: 2. The CDR3 runs to 12 residues. Germline V lookup: CDR1 SQVTM, CDR2 ANQGSEA. The CDR3 here is CSVTSGSYEQYV. The CDR3, as DNA: TGCAGCGTAACTAGCGGATCCTACGAGCAGTACGTC.

This clone has more than one count but fewer than ten. The CDR3 spells CASRGGLQTDTQYF. In nucleotides, the CDR3 is TGTGCCAGCAGGGGGGGCCTACAAACAGATACGCAGTATTTT. J is TRBJ2-3 and V is TRBV11-2; TRBD1 or TRBD2 may be the D gene (6 bases each). The CDR3 sequence is 14 residues long. The V end lost 6 bases, the J end lost 3 bases, and 13 bases lay between the germline ends. Germline CDR1 reads SGHAT; CDR2 reads FQNNGV.

This clone has a handful of counts. The genes are TRBV5-1 and TRBJ2-2; D gene unclear. Germline loops: CDR1 SGHRS, CDR2 YFSETQ. V lost 0 bases and J lost 4, with 10 bases in between. The CDR3 contains 15 residues. CDR3 region: CASSLGVVGTGELFF. The DNA for the CDR3 is TGCGCCAGCAGCTTGGGGGTCGTTGGCACCGGGGAGCTGTTTTTT.

The chain combines TRBV5-4 with TRBJ1-1; the D is unclear. Germline V gene data show CDR1 as SGHNT and CDR2 as YYREEE (reference sequence). With 0 bases removed from V and 8 bases from J, the gap between germline ends came to 8 bases. CDR3 length: 12 residues. The CDR3 DNA reads as TGTGCCAGCAGCTTGGGGGAATACGAAGCTTTCTTT. Encoded protein: CASSLGEYEAFF.

The rearrangement uses TRBV6-5 and TRBJ1-6, with a possible D match to TRBD1 (5 bases). This CDR3 comprises 13 residues. CDR1 and CDR2 (germline): MNHEY, SVGAGI. The V and J ends lost 7 bases and 8 bases respectively, with 12 bases between them. This CDR3 is CASNAGSDSPLHF. CDR3 sequence (DNA): TGTGCCAGCAACGCAGGGAGTGATTCACCCCTCCACTTT.

The rearrangement uses TRBV6-7 and TRBJ1-2; D not certain. TRBV6-7 is assigned to the ORF class and has an uncertain function. The CDR3 is 17 residues long. V was shortened by 11 bases and J by 1 base, with 26 bases between the two germline ends. The CDR3 DNA follows: TGTGCCTCCCCAAGAAGGCCGGAGCTTCCTGATAACTATGGCTACACCTTC. Its translation: CASPRRPELPDNYGYTF.

V is TRBV11-2 and J is TRBJ2-1; D might be TRBD1 or TRBD2, each matching 5 bases. Germline V gene lookup returns CDR1 SGHAT and CDR2 FQNNGV. V was shortened by 5 bases and J by 6 bases, with 20 bases between the two germline ends. CDR3 length: 16 residues. This chain's CDR3 is CASSNPGGGSANEQFF. DNA for the CDR3: TGTGCCAGCAGCAACCCCGGTGGGGGATCTGCCAATGAGCAGTTCTTC.

This clone turned up a few times. The V call is TRBV6-1, the J call TRBJ1-3; the D is unclear. The ends were cut back, 2 bases at V and 2 bases at J, with 7 bases in the middle. The CDR3 spans 14 residues. CDR1 MNHNS and CDR2 SASEGT come from the germline V gene. CDR3 sequence: CASSEPVAGNTIYF. The CDR3 DNA reads as TGTGCCAGCAGTGAACCGGTAGCTGGAAACACCATATATTTT.

As to this clone: Mismatch with germline at one junction end may stem from a read error. CDR3 residues: CASSLVGFTDSYEQYF. In nucleotides, the CDR3 is TGTGCCAGCAGTTTAGTTGGATTCACTGATTCCTACGAGCAGTACTTC. This chain uses TRBV7-8 with TRBJ2-7; D unresolved. Germline CDR1 and CDR2: SGHVS and FQNEAQ. The CDR3 is 16 residues long.

This clone showed up just a few times. As DNA, the CDR3 is TGTGCCAGCAGCCAAGGCACAGCTATTAACAATGAGCAGTTCTTC. Its protein is CASSQGTAINNEQFF. The gene calls are TRBV14 and TRBJ2-1; D is unresolved. Trimming left V 1 base short and J 5 bases short, with 12 bases between. The CDR3 length is 15 residues. Germline CDR1 reads SGHDN; CDR2 reads FVKESK.

The rearrangement joins TRBV25-1 to TRBJ2-5; D not certain. The CDR3 covers 14 residues. The germline V gene encodes CDR1 MGHDK and CDR2 SYGVNS. V lost 4 bases and J 2 bases, leaving 11 bases between the germline ends. The CDR3 region is CASSGSLRQETQYF. The CDR3 bases are TGTGCCAGCAGTGGTTCCTTGCGTCAAGAGACCCAGTACTTC. Supplemented by reference TRBV25-1 and TRBJ2-5, the full variable domain reads EADIYQTPRYLVIGTGKKITLECSQTMGHDKMYWYQQDPGMELHLIHYSYGVNSTEKGDLSSESTVSRIRTEHFPLTLESARPSHTSQYLCASSGSLRQETQYFGPGTRLLVL.

This clone appeared many times. This sequence joins TRBV30 and TRBJ1-5, with unresolved D. CDR1 and CDR2 from the germline V gene are GTSNPN and SVGIG (reference sequence). V gave up 2 bases and J gave up 6 bases, with 11 bases separating them. The CDR3 is made up of 13 amino acids. The CDR3 DNA is TGTGCCTGGAGTATCCATGGCGGTCAGCCCCAGCATTTT. Translated: CAWSIHGGQPQHF.

This clone was detected many times. The chain has TRBV2 and TRBJ2-1; TRBD2 matches 8 bases. The CDR3 length is 13 residues. The V gene's germline CDR1 is SNHLY and CDR2 FYNNEI. The V gene end was trimmed by 7 bases and the J gene end by 5 bases; junction bases not matched to a gene: 4. CDR3 amino acids: CASKTSVNNEQFF. CDR3 DNA: TGTGCCAGCAAGACTAGCGTAAACAATGAGCAGTTCTTC.

V and J are TRBV18 and TRBJ2-3; D is unclear. CDR1 KGHSH and CDR2 LQKENI come from the germline V gene. This CDR3 is built from 13 residues. The V gene lost 5 bases and the J gene lost 4 bases, with 10 bases spanning the gap. As DNA, the CDR3 is TGTGCCAGCTCAGGCTCACTTGCAGATACGCAGTATTTT. Translating gives CASSGSLADTQYF. Full variable domain (missing parts from reference TRBV18 and TRBJ2-3): NAGVMQNPRHLVRRRGQEARLRCSPMKGHSHVYWYRQLPEEGLKFMVYLQKENIIDESGMPKERFSAEFPKEGPSILRIQQVVRGDSAAYFCASSGSLADTQYFGPGTRLTVL.

In its sample, this clone was seen a few times. This rearrangement joins TRBV9 to TRBJ2-5, with D possibly matching TRBD2 (6 bases). Germline CDR1 is SGDLS and CDR2 is YYNGEE. This CDR3 comprises 14 residues. The V and J ends lost 4 bases and 2 bases respectively, with 12 bases between them. CDR3 amino acids: CASSQTSGQETQYF. CDR3 in DNA: TGTGCCAGCAGCCAGACTAGTGGGCAAGAGACCCAGTACTTC.

This chain uses TRBV5-4 with TRBJ1-2; D might be TRBD1 (6 bases). The germline CDR1 and CDR2 sequences are SGHNT and YYREEE (reference sequence). Trimming removed 5 bases from V and 0 bases from J, with 14 bases in between. The CDR3 runs to 15 residues. CDR3 sequence reads: CASRRGGETNYGYTF. In DNA form, the CDR3 reads TGTGCCAGCAGGAGGGGGGGAGAGACTAACTATGGCTACACCTTC.

The chain is built from TRBV7-9 and TRBJ2-3; D uncertain. Germline V CDR1 and CDR2: SEHNR, FQNEAQ (reference sequence). The CDR3 runs to 12 residues. Trimming removed 4 bases from V and 0 bases from J, with 2 bases in between. For the CDR3, the DNA is TGTGCCAGCAGCTCTAGCACAGATACGCAGTATTTT. Residues: CASSSSTDTQYF.

This clone was observed a few times. The chain has TRBV4-2 and TRBJ2-3, with D perhaps matching TRBD2 (6 bases). Germline V lookup: CDR1 LGHNA, CDR2 YNFKEQ. CDR3 size: 15 residues. Deletions cut 1 base from V and 2 bases from J, with 10 bases between. Written as DNA, the CDR3 is TGTGCCAGCAGCCAAGGGGCGGGGTACACAGATACGCAGTATTTT. It encodes CASSQGAGYTDTQYF.

The V gene is TRBV5-6, the J gene TRBJ2-1; 7 bases are a match to TRBD2. The CDR3 loop spans 18 amino acids. V was clipped by 1 base and J by 4 bases; unmatched bases: 14. Germline CDR1 SGHDT, CDR2 YYEEEE. Here the CDR3 DNA reads TGTGCCAGCAGCTTGTCTTACGGAGGAGCGGGAATTTACAATGAGCAGTTCTTC. Translation gives CASSLSYGGAGIYNEQFF.

The chain is built from TRBV25-1 and TRBJ2-5; TRBD2 matches at 11 bases. The germline CDR1 and CDR2 sequences are MGHDK and SYGVNS. This CDR3 contains 16 residues. After removal of 6 bases from V and 9 bases from J, the junction contained 15 bases not matched to a gene. Here the CDR3 reads CASSQRLAGPQVAQYF. The DNA of the CDR3 is TGTGCCAGCAGCCAGAGACTAGCGGGACCTCAGGTGGCCCAGTACTTC.

The V gene is TRBV19, the J gene TRBJ2-1, with 10 nucleotides matching TRBD1. CDR3 length equals 16 residues. The germline V gene encodes CDR1 LNHDA and CDR2 SQIVND (reference sequence). V lost 6 bases to trimming and J lost 0 bases; unmatched junction nucleotides: 5. This chain's CDR3 is CASRSRTGGSYNEQFF. The CDR3, as DNA: TGTGCCAGTAGATCGAGGACAGGGGGCTCCTACAATGAGCAGTTCTTC.

In its sample, this clone was seen a few times. Other DNA sequences in the same sample also yield this CDR3. The CDR3 region has the DNA TGTGCCAGCAGTCTACAAGAGACCCAGTACTTC. Its translation: CASSLQETQYF. The chain joins TRBV7-2 to TRBJ2-5; the D is unclear. V was shortened by 6 bases and J by 2 bases, with 4 bases between the two germline ends. CDR1 SGHTA and CDR2 FQGNSA come from the germline V gene. CDR3 size: 11 residues.

This rearrangement joins TRBV19 to TRBJ1-2, with D maybe TRBD1 (6 bases). CDR3 length: 14 amino acids. Germline lookup yields CDR1 LNHDA and CDR2 SQIVND (reference sequence). V was trimmed by 6 bases and J by 4 bases, leaving 15 bases between them. CDR3 residues: CASSPRQAIYGYTF. The CDR3 DNA reads TGTGCCAGTAGCCCGAGACAGGCTATCTATGGCTACACCTTC.